The sequence of this T cell receptor (beta chain) was determined in a study of shared clonotypes between healthy human individuals. Study-wide context: Three CD4 naive, three CD4 memory, two CD8 naive and one CD8 memory plate were used per donor.

Study results and limitations: Generally, naive subsets (rather than memory subsets) showed larger estimated richness. Researchers sampled only blood; tissue repertoires likely differ. With few donors, the genetic and exposure-history diversity represented was limited.

Some clones are missing from TCRdb's copy, which holds only in-frame ones; the method was immunoSEQ multiplex PCR. The sample lists nearly 2 million clones; approximately 94% were seen once. Cells designated naive CD8 were CD45RO-negative and were positively selected for CCR7, with terminally differentiated effector memory CD45RA+ cells excluded. About this clone: Its antigen remains unidentified.

This CDR3 spans 10 amino acids. The germline gives CDR1 MNHNS, CDR2 SASEGT. Trimming shortened V by 2 bases and J by 12 bases, and 8 bases separated the two germline ends. Sequencing was carried out using naive CD8+ T cells sorted from blood. The chain carries TRBV6-1 and TRBJ2-7; no definite D call. The clonotype comes from a man aged 18 to 29 in good health. The CDR3 is CASSEHGPYF. The CDR3 DNA sequence: TGTGCCAGCAGTGAACATGGGCCGTACTTC.